A single sample is the source of the 24 T cell receptor beta chains below, sequenced in a study of beta chain features in type 1 diabetes (dated by TCRdb to the late 2010s). Receptor libraries were prepared by the immunoSEQ multiplex PCR assay. All of the isolated RNA was reverse transcribed with the High Capacity cDNA Reverse Transcription Kit, so expressed TCRB transcripts were sequenced. The table was pulled from immuneACCESS by TCRdb, which kept in-frame rearrangements only. Such tables lose some clones; where checked, under half of the loss comes from unresolved V genes, and the rest has no known cause. The sample contains more than 150,000 clones, about 13% of them found a single time. Clones ranked in the top ten supply about 0.59% of the sample. The sequenced material came from central memory CD4+ T cells from blood. The receptors were gathered from a woman in her late teens or twenties in good health.

This clone was counted between two and nine times. The rearrangement links TRBV28 to TRBJ2-3; D might be TRBD1 (5 bases). The CDR3 has 13 amino acids. V lost 5 bases and J lost 4, with 10 bases in between. Germline CDR1 reads MDHEN; CDR2 reads SYDVKM. CDR3 nucleotide sequence: TGTGCCAGCAGTGCAGGGTCCGCAGATACGCAGTATTTT. Translated: CASSAGSADTQYF.

This clone was seen a handful of times. The chain employs TRBV30 and TRBJ2-3; TRBD2 matches at 7 bases. From germline, CDR1 is GTSNPN and CDR2 SVGIG (reference sequence). Germline trimming cut 3 bases from V and 0 bases from J; bases unmatched to any gene: 6. CDR3 length equals 15 residues. This chain's CDR3 is CAWRELAVSTDTQYF. CDR3 in DNA: TGTGCCTGGAGGGAGCTAGCGGTGAGCACAGATACGCAGTATTTT.

The chain links TRBV7-2 to TRBJ1-1; TRBD1 agrees at 8 bases. V was pared by 5 bases and J by 5 bases, with 7 bases of the junction left unmatched. Germline CDR1 is SGHTA and CDR2 is FQGNSA. The CDR3 is 14 amino acids. This chain's CDR3 is CASSPLGTGTEAFF. The CDR3, as DNA: TGTGCCAGCAGCCCTTTGGGGACAGGAACTGAAGCTTTCTTT.

The rearrangement joins TRBV28 to TRBJ2-1; 7 bases agree with TRBD2. CDR1 is MDHEN and CDR2 is SYDVKM in the germline V gene. The length of the CDR3 is 14 residues. Trimming took 3 bases from V and 7 from J; bases not matched to a gene: 6. The CDR3 bases are TGTGCCAGCAGTTTGTGGGAGGGCCTGAATGAGCAGTTCTTC. As protein: CASSLWEGLNEQFF. Using reference TRBV28 and TRBJ2-1 for the parts outside the CDR3, the full variable domain is DVKVTQSSRYLVKRTGEKVFLECVQDMDHENMFWYRQDPGLGLRLIYFSYDVKMKEKGDIPEGYSVSREKKERFSLILESASTNQTSMYLCASSLWEGLNEQFFGPGTRLTVL.

J is TRBJ1-1 and V is TRBV9; D gene ambiguous. CDR3 length: 14 amino acids. Germline V gene sequence: CDR1 SGDLS, CDR2 YYNGEE. The V end was cut by 0 bases, the J end by 0 bases, with 6 bases between. CDR3 region: CASSVEQLNTEAFF. Here the CDR3 DNA reads TGTGCCAGCAGCGTAGAACAGCTGAACACTGAAGCTTTCTTT.

This sequence joins TRBV9 and TRBJ2-1; 8 positions agree with TRBD2. The CDR3 sequence is 14 residues long. The ends lost 4 bases at V and 6 bases at J; junction bases unmatched: 6. The germline gives CDR1 SGDLS, CDR2 YYNGEE. The CDR3 nucleotides read TGTGCCAGCAGCCTAGATCTAGCGGGCAATGAGCAGTTCTTC. Translating gives CASSLDLAGNEQFF.

In DNA form, the CDR3 reads TGTGCCAGCGCCGCGGGGGTTGGAAATGAGCAGTTCTTC. Translation: CASAAGVGNEQFF. The chain employs TRBV7-9 and TRBJ2-1, with 7 nucleotides matching TRBD2. Trimming removed 8 bases from V and 7 bases from J; junction bases left unmatched: 8. Germline-derived CDR1 and CDR2 are SEHNR and FQNEAQ (reference sequence). CDR3 size: 13 residues.

This clone was counted only a few times. V is TRBV7-2 and J is TRBJ2-7; no firm D call. Germline loops: CDR1 SGHTA, CDR2 FQGNSA. The CDR3 totals 12 residues. V dropped 1 base and J dropped 7 bases, with 8 bases sitting between them. For the CDR3, the DNA is TGTGCCAGCAGCTTAGTTCAGGAAGAGCAGTACTTC. This codes for CASSLVQEEQYF.

In this sample, this clone turned up a few times. V and J are TRBV30 and TRBJ2-7, with D possibly TRBD2 on 5 matching bases. Trimming cost V 5 bases and J 2 bases, with 13 bases left between them. The CDR3 extends over 13 amino acids. Germline V gives CDR1 GTSNPN, CDR2 SVGIG (reference sequence). The CDR3 sequence is CAWAVDGTYEQYF. DNA of the CDR3: TGTGCCTGGGCCGTGGACGGGACCTACGAGCAGTACTTC.

This chain uses TRBV28 with TRBJ1-2; the D gene is possibly TRBD1 (6 bases). V was trimmed by 6 bases and J by 5 bases, leaving 16 bases between them. The germline CDR1 and CDR2 sequences are MDHEN and SYDVKM. This CDR3 has 14 residues. CDR3 nucleotides: TGTGCCAGCAGCGGGGGGGGGCAGCGTTATGGCTACACCTTC. It codes for CASSGGGQRYGYTF.

To note about this clone: Other DNA sequences from this sample encode an identical CDR3 as well. V usage is TRBV7-6 and J usage is TRBJ2-2; 10 positions agree with TRBD2. V gave up 5 bases and J gave up 1 base; unmatched junction bases: 4. The CDR3 runs 16 residues. Germline V gene lookup returns CDR1 SGHVS and CDR2 FNYEAQ. CDR3 loop: CASSARTSGNTGELFF. CDR3 DNA sequence: TGTGCCAGCAGCGCCCGGACTAGCGGGAACACCGGGGAGCTGTTTTTT. The entire variable domain, with the rest obtained from reference TRBV7-6 and TRBJ2-2, is as follows: GAGVSQSPRYKVTKRGQDVALRCDPISGHVSLYWYRQALGQGPEFLTYFNYEAQQDKSGLPNDRFSAERPEGSISTLTIQRTEQRDSAMYRCASSARTSGNTGELFFGEGSRLTVL.

Only a few counts were recorded for this clone. The chain employs TRBV2 and TRBJ1-5; 9 nucleotides line up with TRBD1. Per germline, CDR1 SNHLY and CDR2 FYNNEI. J was trimmed by 4 bases and V by 10 bases; bases with no gene match: 5. This CDR3 contains 13 residues. The DNA for the CDR3 is TGTGCCATCTCCGGGACAGGGAATCAGCCCCAGCATTTT. It is translated as CAISGTGNQPQHF. Together with reference TRBV2 and TRBJ1-5, the CDR3 gives the full variable domain: EPEVTQTPSHQVTQMGQEVILRCVPISNHLYFYWYRQILGQKVEFLVSFYNNEISEKSEIFDDQFSVERPDGSNFTLKIRSTKLEDSAMYFCAISGTGNQPQHFGDGTRLSIL.

A few counts support this clone. The gene calls are TRBV4-1 and TRBJ1-4; a possible D gene is TRBD1 (5 bases). The V gene lost 0 bases and the J gene lost 3 bases, with 11 bases spanning the gap. CDR3 length: 16 amino acids. Germline assignment: CDR1 MGHRA and CDR2 YSYEKL. The CDR3 DNA follows: TGCGCCAGCAGCCAAGACAGGGAGGCGGCTAATGAAAAACTGTTTTTT. This translates into CASSQDREAANEKLFF.

The chain couples TRBV7-9 to TRBJ2-7; 10 nucleotides line up with TRBD2. Germline V gives CDR1 SEHNR, CDR2 FQNEAQ (reference sequence). V lost 4 bases to trimming and J lost 0 bases; unmatched junction nucleotides: 6. The CDR3 totals 16 residues. CDR3 sequence: CASSSSPSGSSYEQYF. As DNA, the CDR3 is TGTGCCAGCAGCTCGAGCCCTAGCGGGAGCTCCTACGAGCAGTACTTC.

Regarding this clone: One end of the junction does not line up with germline, which may come from a read error. This CDR3 reads CASSQDVEGPGEKLFF. The CDR3 DNA sequence: TGTGCCAGCAGCCAAGACGTGGAGGGGCCAGGAGAAAAACTGTTTTTT. V gene TRBV4-1 combines with J gene TRBJ1-4; D is perhaps TRBD1 (5 bases). The CDR3 runs 16 residues. Germline CDR1 reads MGHRA; CDR2 reads YSYEKL.

The chain is built from TRBV6-6 and TRBJ1-2; D is possibly TRBD1 (5 bases). CDR3 length equals 13 residues. Trimming pared 7 bases from V and 2 bases from J, leaving 11 bases between. CDR1 and CDR2 (germline): MNHNY, SVGAGI (reference sequence). CDR3 sequence reads: CASIDSINYGYTF. The CDR3, as DNA: TGTGCCAGCATCGACAGTATCAACTATGGCTACACCTTC.

This clone was counted between two and nine times. V usage is TRBV7-6 and J usage is TRBJ2-7, with 10 bases lining up with TRBD1. The CDR3 totals 13 residues. Germline values: CDR1 SGHVS, CDR2 FNYEAQ. V lost 5 bases and J lost 6; bases outside the gene matches: 4. CDR3 loop: CASSPRDRGEQYF. As DNA, the CDR3 is TGTGCCAGCAGCCCCCGGGACAGGGGCGAGCAGTACTTC.

This clone came up a few times. J is TRBJ2-2 and V is TRBV7-8; 7 bases fit TRBD1. Germline lookup yields CDR1 SGHVS and CDR2 FQNEAQ. With 5 bases clipped from V and 4 bases from J, the junction kept 7 bases outside the gene matches. CDR3 size: 15 residues. In DNA form, the CDR3 reads TGTGCCAGCAGCCGGGACAGCGTCGGCACCGGGGAGCTGTTTTTT. Translation gives CASSRDSVGTGELFF.

This clone was seen a few times. The genes are TRBV28 and TRBJ2-4, with TRBD2 matching 8 bases. The CDR3 has 13 amino acids. Unmatched junction bases numbered 11, after V lost 4 bases and J lost 15 bases. Germline values: CDR1 MDHEN, CDR2 SYDVKM. CDR3: CASSSLPSGSVYF. The CDR3 DNA reads as TGTGCCAGCAGTTCTCTCCCAAGCGGGAGTGTGTACTTC.

This clone was observed a few times. V gene TRBV29-1 combines with J gene TRBJ2-2; 7 bases line up with TRBD2. V trimming: 0 bases; J trimming: 1 base; junction bases outside the gene matches: 14. This CDR3 has 19 residues. Looked up from germline, CDR1 is SQVTM and CDR2 is ANQGSEA. The CDR3 sequence is CSVEEPSGTLRGNTGELFF. In nucleotides, the CDR3 is TGCAGCGTTGAAGAGCCGAGCGGGACCCTGAGAGGGAACACCGGGGAGCTGTTTTTT.

This clone has ten or more counts. This chain uses TRBV10-1 with TRBJ1-1; D is possibly TRBD1 (5 bases). The CDR3 has 14 residues. V was clipped by 4 bases and J by 3 bases, with 12 bases between them. Germline CDR1 and CDR2: WNHNN and SYGVQD (reference sequence). The CDR3 DNA follows: TGCGCCAGCAGTGTAGACAGCGGGGACACTGAAGCTTTCTTT. Residues: CASSVDSGDTEAFF.

This rearrangement joins TRBV5-1 to TRBJ1-1, with D perhaps TRBD1 (5 bases). The CDR3 totals 14 residues. Between the trimmed V and J ends, which lost 0 bases and 4 bases, there was a span of 10 bases. CDR1 SGHRS and CDR2 YFSETQ come from the germline V gene. CDR3: CASSLGQSVTEAFF. The CDR3 DNA sequence: TGCGCCAGCAGCTTGGGACAGTCGGTCACTGAAGCTTTCTTT.

This clone came up a few times. The chain employs TRBV7-2 and TRBJ2-1; D call uncertain. Deletions cut 5 bases from V and 8 bases from J, with 7 bases between. CDR3 length: 11 residues. Germline V gene data show CDR1 as SGHTA and CDR2 as FQGNSA. Here the CDR3 DNA reads TGTGCCAGCAGCCCTGTTGATGAGCAGTTCTTC. Protein product: CASSPVDEQFF.

This clone was counted a few times. V gene TRBV29-1 combines with J gene TRBJ1-2; 9 bases match TRBD1. V lost 1 base and J lost 7; bases outside the gene matches: 4. The CDR3 is 13 amino acids. The germline gives CDR1 SQVTM, CDR2 ANQGSEA. The CDR3 DNA reads TGCAGCGTTGAAGGGACAGGGGTGGGTGGCTACACCTTC. Amino acid sequence: CSVEGTGVGGYTF.